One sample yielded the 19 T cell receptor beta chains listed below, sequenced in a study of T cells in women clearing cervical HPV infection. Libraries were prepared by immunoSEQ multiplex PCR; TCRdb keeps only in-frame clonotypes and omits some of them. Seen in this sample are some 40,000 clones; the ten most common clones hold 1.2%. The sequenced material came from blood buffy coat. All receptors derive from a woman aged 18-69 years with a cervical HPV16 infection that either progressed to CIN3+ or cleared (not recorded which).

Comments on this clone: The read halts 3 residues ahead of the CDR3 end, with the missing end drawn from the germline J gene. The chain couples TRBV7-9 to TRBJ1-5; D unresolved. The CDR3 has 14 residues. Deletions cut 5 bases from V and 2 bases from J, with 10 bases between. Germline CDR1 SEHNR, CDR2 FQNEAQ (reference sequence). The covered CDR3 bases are TGTGCCAGCAGCCTAAACCGGGGCAATCAGCCC. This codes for CASSLNRGNQP. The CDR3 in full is CASSLNRGNQPQHF.

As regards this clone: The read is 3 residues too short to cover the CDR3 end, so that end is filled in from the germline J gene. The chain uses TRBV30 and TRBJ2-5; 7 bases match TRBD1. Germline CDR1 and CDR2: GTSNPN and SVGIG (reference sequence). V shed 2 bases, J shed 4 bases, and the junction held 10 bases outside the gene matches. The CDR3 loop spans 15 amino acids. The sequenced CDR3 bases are TGTGCCTGGAGTACCAAAACGACAGGGCTAGAGACC. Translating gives CAWSTKTTGLET. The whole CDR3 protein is CAWSTKTTGLETQYF.

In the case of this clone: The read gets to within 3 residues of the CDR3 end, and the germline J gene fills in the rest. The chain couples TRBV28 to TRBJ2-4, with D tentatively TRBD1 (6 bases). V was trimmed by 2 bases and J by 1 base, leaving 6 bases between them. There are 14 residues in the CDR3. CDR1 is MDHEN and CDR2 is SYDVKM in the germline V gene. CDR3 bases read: TGTGCCAGCAGTTTACAGGGGGCCAAAAACATT. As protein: CASSLQGAKNI. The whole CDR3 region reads CASSLQGAKNIQYF.

CDR3 DNA (partial): TGTGCCAGCGACAGCTCTAACTATGGC. Amino acids: CASDSSNYG. In full, the CDR3 reads CASDSSNYGYTF. The chain carries TRBV2 and TRBJ1-2; a weak D match, TRBD1 (5 bases). Read coverage stops 3 residues before the CDR3 terminus; the germline J gene supplies the remainder. Trimming shortened V by 8 bases and J by 0 bases, and 7 bases separated the two germline ends. Germline CDR1 is SNHLY and CDR2 is FYNNEI. This CDR3 contains 12 residues.

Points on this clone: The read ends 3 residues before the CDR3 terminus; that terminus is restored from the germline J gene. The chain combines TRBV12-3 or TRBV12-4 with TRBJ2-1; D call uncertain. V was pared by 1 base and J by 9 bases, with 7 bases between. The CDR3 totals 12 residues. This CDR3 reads CASSLGAGEQFF. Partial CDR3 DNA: TGTGCCAGCAGTTTAGGGGCCGGTGAG.

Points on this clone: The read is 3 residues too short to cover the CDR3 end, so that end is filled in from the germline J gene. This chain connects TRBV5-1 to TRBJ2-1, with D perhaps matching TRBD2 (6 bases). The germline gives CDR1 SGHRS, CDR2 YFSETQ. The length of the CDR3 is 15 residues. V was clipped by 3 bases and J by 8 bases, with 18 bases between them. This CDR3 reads CASSYLFGGSHEQFF. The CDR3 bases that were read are TGCGCCAGCAGCTACCTATTTGGGGGGAGCCATGAG.

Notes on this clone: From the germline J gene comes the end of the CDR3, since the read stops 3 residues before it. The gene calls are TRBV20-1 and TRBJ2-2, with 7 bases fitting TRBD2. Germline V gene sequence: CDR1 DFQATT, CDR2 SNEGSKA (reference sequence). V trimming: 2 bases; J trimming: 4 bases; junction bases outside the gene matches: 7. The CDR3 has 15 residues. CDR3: CSARPSGEGTGELFF. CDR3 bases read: TGCAGTGCTAGACCCAGCGGGGAGGGCACCGGGGAG.

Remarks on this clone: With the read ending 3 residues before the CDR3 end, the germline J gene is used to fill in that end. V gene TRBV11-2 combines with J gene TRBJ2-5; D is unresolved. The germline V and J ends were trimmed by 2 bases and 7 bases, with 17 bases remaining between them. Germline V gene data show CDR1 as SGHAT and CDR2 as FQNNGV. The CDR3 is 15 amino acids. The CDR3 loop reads CASSLTRAAVGTQYF. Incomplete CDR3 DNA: TGTGCCAGCAGCTTAACTCGTGCTGCGGTAGGGACC.

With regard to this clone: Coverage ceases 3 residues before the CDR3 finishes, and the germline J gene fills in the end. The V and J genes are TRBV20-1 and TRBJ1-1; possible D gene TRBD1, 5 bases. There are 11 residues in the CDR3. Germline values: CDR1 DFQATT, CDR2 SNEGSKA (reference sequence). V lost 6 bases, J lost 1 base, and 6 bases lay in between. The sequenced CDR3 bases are TGCAGTGCAGACAGGAACACTGAA. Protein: CSADRNTE. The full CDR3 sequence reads CSADRNTEAFF.

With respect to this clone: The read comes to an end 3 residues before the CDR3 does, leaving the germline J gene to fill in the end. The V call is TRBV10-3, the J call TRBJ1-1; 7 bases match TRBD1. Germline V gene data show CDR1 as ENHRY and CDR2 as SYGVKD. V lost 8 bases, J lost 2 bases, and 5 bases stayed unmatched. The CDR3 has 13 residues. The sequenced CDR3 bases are TGTGCCATCGTAAACAGGGGCAACACTGAA. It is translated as CAIVNRGNTE. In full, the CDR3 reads CAIVNRGNTEAFF.

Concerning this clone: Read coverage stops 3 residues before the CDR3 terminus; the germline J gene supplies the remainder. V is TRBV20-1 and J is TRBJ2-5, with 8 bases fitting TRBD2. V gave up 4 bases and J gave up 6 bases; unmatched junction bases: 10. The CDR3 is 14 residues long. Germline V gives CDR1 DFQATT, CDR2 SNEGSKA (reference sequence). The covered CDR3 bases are TGCAGTGCTACACTAGCGGAGGAAGGGAAGACC. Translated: CSATLAEEGKT. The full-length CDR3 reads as CSATLAEEGKTQYF.

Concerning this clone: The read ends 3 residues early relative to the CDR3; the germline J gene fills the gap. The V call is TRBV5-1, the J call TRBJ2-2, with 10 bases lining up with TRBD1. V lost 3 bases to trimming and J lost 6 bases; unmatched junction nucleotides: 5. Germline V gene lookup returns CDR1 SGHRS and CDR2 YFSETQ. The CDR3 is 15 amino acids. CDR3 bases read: TGCGCCAGCAGCTCCGGGACAGGGGCCCCCGGGGAG. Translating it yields CASSSGTGAPGE. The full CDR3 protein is CASSSGTGAPGELFF.

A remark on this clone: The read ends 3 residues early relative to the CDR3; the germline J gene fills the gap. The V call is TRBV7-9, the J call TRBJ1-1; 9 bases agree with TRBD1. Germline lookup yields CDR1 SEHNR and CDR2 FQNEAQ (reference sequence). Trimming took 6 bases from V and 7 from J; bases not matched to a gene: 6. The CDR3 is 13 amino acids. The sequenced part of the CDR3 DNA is TGTGCCAGCAGAGAAAGACAGGGGGATGAA. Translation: CASRERQGDE. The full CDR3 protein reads CASRERQGDEAFF.

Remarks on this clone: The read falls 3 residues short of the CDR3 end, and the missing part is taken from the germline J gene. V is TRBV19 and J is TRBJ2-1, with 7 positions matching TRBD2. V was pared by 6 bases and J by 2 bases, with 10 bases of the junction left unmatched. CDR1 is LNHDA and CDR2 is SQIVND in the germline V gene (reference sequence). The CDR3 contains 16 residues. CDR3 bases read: TGTGCCAGTAGCCACACCCGGGCGGGAGCCTACAATGAG. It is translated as CASSHTRAGAYNE. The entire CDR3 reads CASSHTRAGAYNEQFF.

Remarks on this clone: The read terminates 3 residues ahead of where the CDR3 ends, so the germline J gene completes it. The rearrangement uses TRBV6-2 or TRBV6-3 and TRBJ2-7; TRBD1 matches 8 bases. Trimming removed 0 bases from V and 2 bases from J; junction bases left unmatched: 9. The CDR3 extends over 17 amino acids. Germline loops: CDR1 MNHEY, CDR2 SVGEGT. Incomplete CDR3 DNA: TGTGCCAGCAGTTACTCTGAAGGACAGGGATTGGCCTACGAG. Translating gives CASSYSEGQGLAYE. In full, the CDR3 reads CASSYSEGQGLAYEQYF.

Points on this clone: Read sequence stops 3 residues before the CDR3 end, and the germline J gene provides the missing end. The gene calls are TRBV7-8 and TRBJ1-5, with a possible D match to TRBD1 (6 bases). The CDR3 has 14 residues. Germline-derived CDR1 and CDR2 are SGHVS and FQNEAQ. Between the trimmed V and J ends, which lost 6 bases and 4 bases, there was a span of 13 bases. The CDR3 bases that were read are TGTGCCAGCAGTTTACAGGGAGGAAATCAGCCC. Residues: CASSLQGGNQP. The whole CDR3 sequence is CASSLQGGNQPQHF.

CDR3 DNA, as far as it was read: TGTGCCAGTAGTATTTTGAGTGGCGGTCAGCCC. As protein: CASSILSGGQP. The entire CDR3 protein reads CASSILSGGQPQHF. This rearrangement joins TRBV19 to TRBJ1-5; D ambiguous. Read sequence stops 3 residues before the CDR3 end, and the germline J gene provides the missing end. This CDR3 contains 14 residues. Trimming left V 3 bases short and J 6 bases short, with 12 bases between. Germline V gene data show CDR1 as LNHDA and CDR2 as SQIVND (reference sequence).

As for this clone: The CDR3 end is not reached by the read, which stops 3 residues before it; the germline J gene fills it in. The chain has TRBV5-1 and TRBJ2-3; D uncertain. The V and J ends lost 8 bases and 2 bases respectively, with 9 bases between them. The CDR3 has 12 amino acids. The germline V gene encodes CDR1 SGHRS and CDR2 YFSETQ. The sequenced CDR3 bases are TGCGCCAGTACACAAAACACAGATACG. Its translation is CASTQNTDT. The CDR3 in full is CASTQNTDTQYF.

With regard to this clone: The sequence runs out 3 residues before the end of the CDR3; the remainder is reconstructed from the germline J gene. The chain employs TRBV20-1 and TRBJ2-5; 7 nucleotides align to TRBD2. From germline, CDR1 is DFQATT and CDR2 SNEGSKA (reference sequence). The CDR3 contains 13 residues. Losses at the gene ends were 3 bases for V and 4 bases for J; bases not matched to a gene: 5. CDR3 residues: CSASGGVSETQYF. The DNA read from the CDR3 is TGCAGTGCTAGTGGGGGGGTGTCAGAGACC.